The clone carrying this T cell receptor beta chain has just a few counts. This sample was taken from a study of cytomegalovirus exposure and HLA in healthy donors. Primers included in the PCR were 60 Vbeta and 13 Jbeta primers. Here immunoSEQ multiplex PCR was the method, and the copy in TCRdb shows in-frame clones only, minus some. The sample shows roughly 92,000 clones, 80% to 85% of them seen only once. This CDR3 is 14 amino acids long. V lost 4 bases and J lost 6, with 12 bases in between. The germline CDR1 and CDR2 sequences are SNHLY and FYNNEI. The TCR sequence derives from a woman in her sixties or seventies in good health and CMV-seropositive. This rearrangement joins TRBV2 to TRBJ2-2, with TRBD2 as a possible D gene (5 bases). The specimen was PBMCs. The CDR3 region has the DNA TGTGCCAGCAGTGGCGGGTCGTGGGCCGGGGAGCTGTTTTTT. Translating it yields CASSGGSWAGELFF.